This T cell receptor beta chain was obtained from a study of regulatory T cells in long-lasting Graves disease. The TCR beta library used iRepertoire HTBI primers with Arm-PCR amplification of CDR3. One entry per CDR3 protein results from TCRdb running MiXCR on the multiplex PCR reads. The sample holds over 300,000 distinct CDR3 sequences, around 16% seen once. The time point here: newly diagnosed GD, antithyroid drugs for less than 3 months. PBMC-derived RNA was used for the TCR library. The table lists this clonotype with a few counts. Sequences were derived from peripheral blood mononuclear cells (PBMCs), sampled at new diagnosis, from a patient treated with antithyroid drugs. The sequence was obtained from a female donor with Graves disease.

The CDR3 nucleotides are TGTGCCAGCAGTTACTCTCTCGGAGGGACAGTAAACTACGAGCAGTACTTC. Translating it yields CASSYSLGGTVNYEQYF. The rearrangement joins TRBV6-5 to TRBJ2-7; a possible D gene is TRBD1 (7 bases). CDR1 and CDR2 from the germline V gene are MNHEY and SVGAGI. CDR3 length: 17 residues. Trimming removed 0 bases from V and 3 bases from J, with 18 bases in between.